Each of the 5 T cell receptor beta chains below was sequenced from the same sample in a study of cytomegalovirus exposure and HLA in healthy donors. 60 Vbeta and 13 Jbeta primers were used in PCR. Clones were read by immunoSEQ multiplex PCR, and TCRdb kept only the in-frame ones, dropping some. The sample comprises 150,000 to 200,000 clones, approximately 83% of which are singletons, and around 3.1% rests with the top ten. Input material: PBMCs. The receptor set was obtained from a male donor in good health and CMV-seronegative.

The chain links TRBV29-1 to TRBJ1-1, with 9 bases aligning to TRBD1. This CDR3 region has 12 residues. CDR1 SQVTM and CDR2 ANQGSEA come from the germline V gene. The ends lost 7 bases at V and 6 bases at J; junction bases unmatched: 6. The CDR3 nucleotides are TGCAGCGGGACAGGGGAAGGGGCTGAAGCTTTCTTT. Its translation: CSGTGEGAEAFF.

Comment on this clone: A junction boundary mismatches the germline segment, possibly from a read error. The rearrangement joins TRBV4-1 to TRBJ2-2; 9 bases align to TRBD2. This CDR3 is built from 15 residues. Germline-derived CDR1 and CDR2 are MGHRA and YSYEKL. CDR3 bases: TGCGCCAGCAGGCAAGCGGGGGGCGACACCGGGGAGCTGTTTTTT. Its translation is CASRQAGGDTGELFF.

The chain uses TRBV29-1 and TRBJ2-3, with 7 bases that match TRBD2. This CDR3 contains 16 residues. The germline gives CDR1 SQVTM, CDR2 ANQGSEA. The V gene end was trimmed by 6 bases and the J gene end by 4 bases; junction bases not matched to a gene: 16. The CDR3 here is CSVRGRGETAADTQYF. The CDR3 DNA follows: TGCAGCGTCCGCGGGAGAGGGGAGACGGCCGCAGATACGCAGTATTTT.

This rearrangement joins TRBV7-9 to TRBJ1-1; D is perhaps TRBD1 (5 bases). CDR1 is SEHNR, CDR2 FQNEAQ, per germline (reference sequence). The CDR3 runs to 16 residues. Trimming shortened V by 0 bases and J by 2 bases, and 13 bases separated the two germline ends. In DNA form, the CDR3 reads TGTGCCAGCAGCTTAGCGCTCGGGGGTTACAACACTGAAGCTTTCTTT. Amino acids: CASSLALGGYNTEAFF.

The DNA for the CDR3 is TGTGCCAGTAGTACCTCGACAGGGGGGAATCCTGAAGCTTTCTTT. Translated: CASSTSTGGNPEAFF. This chain joins TRBV19 and TRBJ1-1; 9 nucleotides agree with TRBD1. CDR1 and CDR2 (germline): LNHDA, SQIVND (reference sequence). The CDR3 length is 15 residues. With 4 bases clipped from V and 6 bases from J, the junction kept 9 bases outside the gene matches.